This section outlines one T cell receptor beta chain sequence together with its context. PCR employed 60 Vbeta and 13 Jbeta primers. TCRdb keeps only in-frame clones here, not all; method: immunoSEQ multiplex PCR. This sample yields approximately 220,000 clones, of which roughly 88% are seen a single time; roughly 0.71% belongs to the top ten. This entry belongs to a study of cytomegalovirus exposure and HLA in healthy donors. With 6 bases removed from V and 9 bases from J, the gap between germline ends came to 27 bases. The CDR3 extends over 16 amino acids. The germline gives CDR1 MGHDK, CDR2 SYGVNS.

The TCR comes from a boy aged 2 to 9 in good health and CMV-seronegative. V is TRBV25-1 and J is TRBJ2-7; D perhaps matches TRBD2 (6 bases). Sequencing used PBMCs. CDR3 in amino acids: CASRDKRSMYGGGQYF. As DNA, the CDR3 is TGTGCCAGCAGAGACAAACGTTCAATGTACGGGGGAGGGCAGTACTTC.